Listed below are T cell receptor beta chains from one sample, sequenced in a study of shared clonotypes between healthy human individuals. Produced via immunoSEQ multiplex PCR; TCRdb's table is partial and in-frame only. The table lists roughly 380,000 clones, approximately 96% of them singletons. The sequenced sample consisted of memory CD8+ T cells sorted from blood. The source of these receptors is a man younger than 40 in good health. CDR3s include the opening cysteine and the closing phenylalanine or tryptophan. A D gene is named only where the DNA matches it firmly. The size entry is marked missing in some rows and otherwise reads once, few, many or a size class.

size | J | D | V | CDR3 | DNA
NA | TRBJ1-4 | NA | TRBV27 | CASSPGFPLGEKLFF | TGTGCCAGCAGTCCCGGGTTTCCCCTGGGCGAAAAACTGTTTTTT
once | TRBJ2-5 | NA | TRBV28 | CASNSGGRETQYF | TGTGCCAGCAATTCCGGGGGGCGGGAGACCCAGTACTTC
NA | TRBJ2-7 | NA | TRBV28 | CAIRGGAYEQYF | TGTGCCATCCGCGGGGGCGCGTACGAGCAGTACTTC
NA | TRBJ2-7 | TRBD2 | TRBV7-2 | CASSFPSSGRGYEQYF | TGTGCCAGCAGCTTCCCTTCTAGCGGGAGGGGCTACGAGCAGTACTTC
NA | TRBJ1-4 | NA | TRBV11-2 | CASSSRQGTNEKLFF | TGTGCCAGCAGCTCCCGACAAGGAACTAATGAAAAACTGTTTTTT
NA | TRBJ2-7 | NA | TRBV12-5 | CASGSLVEEDEQYF | TGTGCTAGTGGTTCACTGGTAGAGGAGGACGAGCAGTACTTC
NA | TRBJ1-5 | NA | TRBV5-1 | CASSLVPTQPQHF | TGCGCCAGCAGCTTGGTGCCAACTCAGCCCCAGCATTTT
NA | TRBJ2-7 | NA | TRBV6-1 | CASSEESSGYEQYF | TGTGCCAGCAGTGAAGAGAGTTCGGGGTACGAGCAGTACTTC
NA | TRBJ2-2 | TRBD1 | TRBV6-5 | CASSLTGGNTGELFF | TGTGCCAGCAGTTTGACAGGGGGCAACACCGGGGAGCTGTTTTTT
NA | TRBJ1-5 | NA | TRBV19 | CASIQMGVSNQPQHF | TGTGCCAGTATCCAAATGGGGGTCAGCAATCAGCCCCAGCATTTT
NA | TRBJ1-2 | NA | TRBV7-9 | CASSVADGGYTF | TGTGCCAGCAGCGTAGCGGACGGAGGCTACACCTTC
once | TRBJ2-3 | TRBD2 | TRBV5-1 | CASRLRLAGGLSDTQYF | TGCGCCAGCAGACTTAGGCTAGCGGGAGGATTATCAGATACGCAGTATTTT
NA | TRBJ2-7 | NA | TRBV5-1 | CASIGQGSEQYF | TGCGCCAGCATTGGGCAGGGAAGCGAGCAGTACTTC
NA | TRBJ2-7 | TRBD1 | TRBV28 | CASSPQGTGGYEQYF | TGTGCCAGCAGTCCCCAAGGGACAGGCGGATACGAGCAGTACTTC
NA | TRBJ1-1 | NA | TRBV4-1 | CASRPQGEGNTEAFF | TGCGCCAGCAGGCCACAGGGCGAAGGGAACACTGAAGCTTTCTTT
once | TRBJ2-5 | NA | TRBV11-2 | CASSHVSVGETQYF | TGTGCCAGCAGCCATGTCTCGGTTGGGGAGACCCAGTACTTC
once | TRBJ2-5 | NA | TRBV7-9 | CASTFGVTGGDAVETQYF | TGTGCCAGCACCTTCGGGGTGACCGGGGGCGATGCGGTTGAGACCCAGTACTTC
NA | TRBJ2-5 | NA | TRBV4-1 | CASSQDRRVGETQYF | TGCGCCAGCAGCCAAGATCGCAGGGTCGGGGAGACCCAGTACTTC
NA | TRBJ1-2 | NA | TRBV4-2 | CASSQAGNGYTF | TGTGCCAGCAGCCAAGCGGGGAATGGCTACACCTTC
NA | TRBJ2-5 | NA | TRBV30 | CAWSVFRSAGQETQYF | TGTGCCTGGAGTGTATTCAGATCGGCAGGTCAAGAGACCCAGTACTTC
NA | TRBJ1-2 | NA | TRBV6-1 | CASSGGGTDYGYTF | TGTGCCAGCAGTGGGGGAGGTACGGATTATGGCTACACCTTC
NA | TRBJ2-3 | NA | TRBV30 | CAWSVGADTQYF | TGTGCCTGGAGTGTGGGTGCAGATACGCAGTATTTT
NA | TRBJ1-5 | NA | TRBV6-1 | CASSGGGTGNQPQHF | TGTGCCAGCAGTGGAGGAGGGACGGGCAATCAGCCCCAGCATTTT
NA | TRBJ2-7 | NA | TRBV29-1 | CSVGSWGGRSYEQYF | TGCAGCGTTGGATCCTGGGGGGGCAGGTCCTACGAGCAGTACTTC
NA | TRBJ1-4 | TRBD1 | TRBV6-6 | CASRTGVNEKLFF | TGTGCCAGCAGGACAGGGGTTAATGAAAAACTGTTTTTT
once | TRBJ1-5 | NA | TRBV2 | CASSERQGNQPQHF | TGTGCCAGCAGTGAACGACAGGGCAATCAGCCCCAGCATTTT
NA | TRBJ1-2 | TRBD1 | TRBV2 | CASSEQGDIDGYTF | TGTGCCAGCAGTGAACAGGGGGATATAGATGGCTACACCTTC
NA | TRBJ2-5 | NA | TRBV27 | CASSLIGVETQYF | TGTGCCAGCAGTTTAATCGGGGTTGAGACCCAGTACTTC
NA | TRBJ2-5 | NA | TRBV7-6 | CASSLGEAVETQYF | TGTGCCAGCAGCTTAGGGGAGGCGGTGGAGACCCAGTACTTC
NA | TRBJ1-6 | NA | TRBV6-1 | CASSEAATATNSPLHF | TGTGCCAGCAGTGAAGCGGCGACAGCGACAAATTCACCCCTCCACTTT
NA | TRBJ2-7 | NA | TRBV27 | CASSLSVQGLGEQYF | TGTGCCAGCAGTTTATCGGTCCAGGGCCTCGGCGAGCAGTACTTC
NA | TRBJ2-1 | NA | TRBV27 | CASRPGLSSYNEQFF | TGTGCCAGCAGGCCGGGGCTAAGCTCCTACAATGAGCAGTTCTTC
NA | TRBJ2-3 | NA | TRBV18 | CASSPLEGLPDTQYF | TGTGCCAGCTCACCACTAGAGGGACTGCCAGATACGCAGTATTTT
once | TRBJ2-6 | NA | TRBV29-1 | CSVGIGGSGANVLTF | TGCAGCGTTGGGATTGGGGGGTCTGGGGCCAACGTCCTGACTTTC
NA | TRBJ2-7 | TRBD1 | TRBV2 | CARRQGISYEQYF | TGTGCCAGAAGACAGGGGATCTCCTACGAGCAGTACTTC
NA | TRBJ2-7 | TRBD1 | TRBV7-2 | CASSSRQGTYEQYF | TGTGCCAGCAGCTCCCGACAGGGTACCTACGAGCAGTACTTC
NA | TRBJ2-5 | NA | TRBV27 | CASSRGEIFSRETQYF | TGTGCCAGCAGTCGCGGGGAGATCTTTAGTCGAGAGACCCAGTACTTC
NA | TRBJ1-5 | NA | TRBV19 | CASSIDDSFNQPQHF | TGTGCCAGTAGTATAGATGACAGCTTTAATCAGCCCCAGCATTTT
NA | TRBJ1-5 | NA | TRBV11-2 | CASSLERGLGQPQHF | TGTGCCAGCAGCTTAGAACGGGGTTTAGGTCAGCCCCAGCATTTT
NA | TRBJ1-2 | TRBD1 | TRBV7-8 | CASSQGQGYGYTF | TGTGCCAGCAGCCAGGGACAGGGCTATGGCTACACCTTC
once | TRBJ2-7 | NA | TRBV5-1 | CASSLSPDPTYEQYF | TGCGCCAGCAGCTTGAGCCCCGACCCCACCTACGAGCAGTACTTC
NA | TRBJ2-2 | NA | TRBV7-9 | CASSLGGANTGELFF | TGTGCCAGCAGCTTAGGGGGAGCGAACACCGGGGAGCTGTTTTTT
NA | TRBJ1-2 | TRBD1 | TRBV18 | CASSSNSPGQLYAPYGYTF | TGTGCCAGCTCAAGTAATTCTCCGGGACAGCTATATGCGCCCTATGGCTACACCTTC
NA | TRBJ2-1 | TRBD2 | TRBV6-6 | CASSYQLAGGYNEQFF | TGTGCCAGCAGTTACCAACTAGCGGGAGGGTACAATGAGCAGTTCTTC
few | TRBJ2-2 | TRBD2 | TRBV7-6 | CASSLADLADTGELFF | TGTGCCAGCAGCTTAGCCGACCTAGCGGACACCGGGGAGCTGTTTTTT
NA | TRBJ2-7 | TRBD2 | TRBV6-1 | CASTEDKREDYEQYF | TGTGCCAGCACCGAGGATAAGCGGGAGGACTACGAGCAGTACTTC
NA | TRBJ1-5 | NA | TRBV27 | CASSLGSGNNQPQHF | TGTGCCAGCAGTTTGGGATCGGGGAATAATCAGCCCCAGCATTTT
NA | TRBJ1-2 | NA | TRBV4-1 | CASSQGRGYGYTF | TGCGCCAGCAGCCAAGGACGAGGCTATGGCTACACCTTC